Reported below is one TCR beta chain. TCRdb's copy holds only in-frame clones and misses some; the assay was immunoSEQ multiplex PCR. The data show more than 6,500 clones, with 80% seen just once and 6.5% to 7.5% held by the top ten. The data were taken from a study of immune evolution from preneoplasia to lung adenocarcinoma. V was cut by 0 bases and J by 0 bases, with 10 bases left in between. CDR3 length equals 16 residues. The germline V gene has CDR1 SGHRS and CDR2 YFSETQ. The chain has TRBV5-1 and TRBJ1-5; no clear D gene. The sequence derives from a person aged 65-85 years with lung adenocarcinoma. Sequencing input: FFPE adjacent normal lung tissue. This chain's CDR3 is CASSLEGGRSNQPQHF. DNA of the CDR3: TGCGCCAGCAGCTTGGAAGGTGGACGTAGCAATCAGCCCCAGCATTTT.